The rows below give T cell receptor beta chains drawn from one sample of a study of human T cells and chemical hapten exposure. Each CDR3 protein gets one entry after TCRdb re-called the RACE reads with MiXCR. The sample lists under 100,000 distinct CDR3 sequences, more than 9.5% occurring once. The specimen comprised whole blood, sampled in connection with sensitization to the hapten diphenylcyclopropenone (DPC). All receptors come from a woman aged 35 to 49 with alopecia areata. Some clones in this sample may be carry-over from other donors' samples. CDR3s include the opening cysteine and the closing phenylalanine or tryptophan.

J gene	V gene	CDR3 length	CDR3 protein
TRBJ2-5	TRBV3-1	15	CASSPSGRLRETQYF
TRBJ2-1	TRBV6-1	13	CASSGQGIDEQFF
TRBJ2-5	TRBV2	13	CTVVEGDQETQYF
TRBJ1-6	TRBV27	16	CASRHYREGANSPLHF
TRBJ2-7	TRBV9	14	CASSVYDRGGEQYF
TRBJ2-5	TRBV12-3/TRBV12-4	16	CASSAGTIRSGRTQYF
TRBJ1-5	TRBV12-3/TRBV12-4	13	CASTQTGNQPQHF
TRBJ2-6	TRBV18	18	CASSPVAVEGSGANVLTF
TRBJ2-1	TRBV6-2/TRBV6-3	13	CASTWTPNNEQFF
TRBJ2-4	TRBV28	17	CASSHSTDRGHGNIQYF
TRBJ2-1	TRBV6-2/TRBV6-3	16	CASSPKRGPSYNEQFF
TRBJ1-1	TRBV20-1	14	CSARETGGITEAFF
TRBJ2-5	TRBV18	13	CASSPGWKETQYF
TRBJ2-3	TRBV12-3/TRBV12-4	15	CASSSRTGGTDTQYF
TRBJ2-1	TRBV7-9	14	CASSPLGRPDEQFF
TRBJ1-5	TRBV2	15	CASSLAPGGAKPQHF
TRBJ2-3	TRBV12-3/TRBV12-4	15	CASSLGDRVPDTQYF
TRBJ1-5	TRBV3-1	15	CASSTTGGGGQPQHF
TRBJ1-5	TRBV19	15	CASSIVQGAGQPQHF
TRBJ1-3	TRBV18	17	CASSPLTGGDSGNTIYF
TRBJ2-1	TRBV30	13	CAWSVLGGHIDFF
TRBJ2-7	TRBV29-1	14	CSVVQLAGNYEQYF
TRBJ2-7	TRBV12-3/TRBV12-4	12	CASRRGQAEQYF
TRBJ2-3	TRBV6-4	15	CASSPLAGGTDTQYF
TRBJ2-7	TRBV7-9	16	CASSPGLAGGSYEQYF
TRBJ1-2	TRBV28	13	CASCGQGGYGYTF
TRBJ2-2	TRBV11-2	15	CASSSGLGVTGELFF
TRBJ2-5	TRBV29-1	13	CSVRVWDKETQYF
TRBJ1-1	TRBV7-2	15	CASSHPTGINTEAFF
TRBJ1-5	TRBV2	15	CASSLGQEGNQPQHF
TRBJ2-3	TRBV7-9	16	CASSSPPQGSTDTQYF
TRBJ2-4	TRBV10-3	15	CAISESGTVKNIQYF